This TCR beta chain is from a study of beta chain features in type 1 diabetes. Overall study findings and caveats: Shorter TCRB CDR3s, moderately but significantly so, were found in Type 1 diabetes patients in all four CD4+ subsets. Any HLA type influence on TCRB rearrangement was left unresolved here.

Note on this clone: Its antigen is not known.

In all sorted populations, purity surpassed 95%. With V trimmed by 2 bases and J by 1 base, 4 bases remained unmatched. Germline CDR1 is SNHLY and CDR2 is FYNNEI. This CDR3 region has 15 residues. Expressed TCRB transcripts were sequenced because the entire RNA isolate underwent reverse transcription. The assay was immunoSEQ multiplex PCR, and TCRdb's table has in-frame clones only and misses some. The data show tens of thousands of clones, with approximately 32% seen just once and roughly 0.45% held by the top ten. The sequenced sample consisted of stem cell memory CD4+ T cells from blood. The receptor was isolated from a young woman in good health. The chain combines TRBV2 with TRBJ1-1, with TRBD1 identical over 7 bases. Written as DNA, the CDR3 is TGTGCCAGCAGTGAACAGGGGGTGCCGAACACTGAAGCTTTCTTT. Translating gives CASSEQGVPNTEAFF.